This TCR beta chain was recovered during a study of blood T cell repertoires in COVID-19. Overall study context: The United States, Italy and Spain were the sources of the acute and convalescent COVID-19 samples.

TCRdb keeps only in-frame clones here, not all; method: immunoSEQ multiplex PCR. This sample yields approximately 230,000 clones, of which under 90% are seen a single time; around 1.7% belongs to the top ten. This clone occurred once. Donors of Cohort 3 who recovered were those that had two negative PCRs, clearance, or symptom resolution. The trim removed 5 bases at V and 5 bases at J, leaving 14 bases unmatched. Germline CDR1 and CDR2: SGHTA and FQGNSA. The CDR3 runs to 17 residues. Sequenced input: PBMCs or T cells enriched from blood (not recorded which). The sequence was collected from a man aged 40-50 years who had recovered from COVID-19. The chain uses TRBV7-2 and TRBJ2-5; 10 bases match TRBD2. For the CDR3, the DNA is TGTGCCAGCAGCCCGTCCCGAAGCGGGGGGGCCGCTGAGACCCAGTACTTC. Translated, it gives CASSPSRSGGAAETQYF. The whole variable domain, filled in from reference TRBV7-2 and TRBJ2-5, reads GAGVSQSPSNKVTEKGKDVELRCDPISGHTALYWYRQSLGQGLEFLIYFQGNSAPDKSGLPSDRFSAERTGGSVSTLTIQRTQQEDSAVYLCASSPSRSGGAAETQYFGPGTRLLVL.